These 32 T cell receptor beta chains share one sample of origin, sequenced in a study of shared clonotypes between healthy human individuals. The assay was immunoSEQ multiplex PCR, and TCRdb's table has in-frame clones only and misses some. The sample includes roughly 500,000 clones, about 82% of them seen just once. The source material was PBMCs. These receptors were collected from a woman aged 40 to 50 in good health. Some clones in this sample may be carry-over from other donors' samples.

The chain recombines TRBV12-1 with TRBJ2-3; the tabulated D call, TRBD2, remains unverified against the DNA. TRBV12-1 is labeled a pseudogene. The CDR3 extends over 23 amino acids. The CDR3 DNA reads TGTGCCAGCAGCTCCCGGGACAGCGACCGACTCTTTAGCGGGGGGACGCCCACAGATACGCAGTATTTT. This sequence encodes CASSSRDSDRLFSGGTPTDTQYF.

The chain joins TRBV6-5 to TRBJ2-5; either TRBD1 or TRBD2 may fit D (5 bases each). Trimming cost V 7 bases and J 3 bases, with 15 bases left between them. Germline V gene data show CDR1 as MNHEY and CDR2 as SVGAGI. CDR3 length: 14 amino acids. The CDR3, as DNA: TGTGCCAGCACGGCCTGGGACGGAGAAGAGACCCAGTACTTC. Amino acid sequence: CASTAWDGEETQYF.

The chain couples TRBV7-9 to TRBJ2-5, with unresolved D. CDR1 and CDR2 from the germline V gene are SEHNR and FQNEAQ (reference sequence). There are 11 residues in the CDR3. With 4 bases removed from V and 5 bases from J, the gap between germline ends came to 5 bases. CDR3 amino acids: CASSSLETQYF. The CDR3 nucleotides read TGTGCCAGCAGCTCTCTTGAGACCCAGTACTTC.

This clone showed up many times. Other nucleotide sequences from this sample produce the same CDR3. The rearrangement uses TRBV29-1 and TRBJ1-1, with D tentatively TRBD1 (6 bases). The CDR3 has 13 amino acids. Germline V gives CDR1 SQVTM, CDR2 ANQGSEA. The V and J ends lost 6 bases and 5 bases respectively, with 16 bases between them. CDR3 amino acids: CSVERGGLTEAFF. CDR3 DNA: TGCAGCGTCGAAAGGGGGGGCCTAACTGAAGCTTTCTTT.

CDR3 loop: CASSPQSFPNEQFF. The CDR3 bases are TGTGCCAGCAGCCCCCAAAGCTTCCCCAATGAGCAGTTCTTC. The chain employs TRBV6-1 and TRBJ2-1; D call uncertain. Germline CDR1 MNHNS, CDR2 SASEGT. The CDR3 has 14 residues. Trimming took 6 bases from V and 6 from J, leaving 15 bases between them.

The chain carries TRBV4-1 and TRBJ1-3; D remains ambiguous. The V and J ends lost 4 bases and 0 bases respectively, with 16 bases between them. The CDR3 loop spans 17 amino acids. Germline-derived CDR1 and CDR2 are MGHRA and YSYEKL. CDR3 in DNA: TGCGCCAGCAGCCCCAACTCCCACTACGCCTCTGGAAACACCATATATTTT. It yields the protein CASSPNSHYASGNTIYF.

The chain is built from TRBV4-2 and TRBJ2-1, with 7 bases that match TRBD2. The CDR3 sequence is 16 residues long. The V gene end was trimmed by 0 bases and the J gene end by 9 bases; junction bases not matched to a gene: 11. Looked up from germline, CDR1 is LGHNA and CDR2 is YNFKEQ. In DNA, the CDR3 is TGTGCCAGCAGCCAAGAGGGACTACCGACTGGCACTGAGCAGTTCTTC. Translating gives CASSQEGLPTGTEQFF.

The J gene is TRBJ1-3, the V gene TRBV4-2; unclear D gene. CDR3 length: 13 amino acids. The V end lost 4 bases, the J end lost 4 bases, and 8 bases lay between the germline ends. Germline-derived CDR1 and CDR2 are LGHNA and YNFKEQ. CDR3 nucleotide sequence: TGTGCCAGCAGCCGAACGACAGGAAACACCATATATTTT. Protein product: CASSRTTGNTIYF.

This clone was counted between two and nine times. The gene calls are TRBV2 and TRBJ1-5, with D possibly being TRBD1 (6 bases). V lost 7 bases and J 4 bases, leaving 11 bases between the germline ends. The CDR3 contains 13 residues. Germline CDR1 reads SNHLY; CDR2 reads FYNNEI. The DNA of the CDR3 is TGTGCCAGCACGGGACACCTGAATCAGCCCCAGCATTTT. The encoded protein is CASTGHLNQPQHF. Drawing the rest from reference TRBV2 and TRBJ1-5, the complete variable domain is EPEVTQTPSHQVTQMGQEVILRCVPISNHLYFYWYRQILGQKVEFLVSFYNNEISEKSEIFDDQFSVERPDGSNFTLKIRSTKLEDSAMYFCASTGHLNQPQHFGDGTRLSIL.

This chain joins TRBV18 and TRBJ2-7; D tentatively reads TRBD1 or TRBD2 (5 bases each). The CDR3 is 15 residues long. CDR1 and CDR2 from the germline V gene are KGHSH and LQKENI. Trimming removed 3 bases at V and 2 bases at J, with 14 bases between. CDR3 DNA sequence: TGTGCCAGCTCACCCTCCTCCGGGGCGACCTACGAGCAGTACTTC. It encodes CASSPSSGATYEQYF.

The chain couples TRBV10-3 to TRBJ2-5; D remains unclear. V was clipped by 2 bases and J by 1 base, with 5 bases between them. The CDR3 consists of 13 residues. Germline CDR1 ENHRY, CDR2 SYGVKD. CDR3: CAISEAGQETQYF. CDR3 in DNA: TGTGCCATCAGTGAGGCCGGCCAAGAGACCCAGTACTTC.

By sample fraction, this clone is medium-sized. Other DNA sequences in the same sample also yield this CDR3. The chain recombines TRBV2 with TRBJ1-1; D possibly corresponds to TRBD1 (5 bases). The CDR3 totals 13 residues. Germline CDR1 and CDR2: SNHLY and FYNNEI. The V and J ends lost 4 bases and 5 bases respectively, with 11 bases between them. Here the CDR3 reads CASSVGGGTEAFF. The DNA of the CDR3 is TGTGCCAGCAGTGTGGGGGGTGGGACTGAAGCTTTCTTT.

CDR3 nucleotide sequence: TGTGCCAGCAGTGAGGTGGGACAGGGGGACTATGGCTACACCTTC. As protein: CASSEVGQGDYGYTF. The rearrangement uses TRBV6-1 and TRBJ1-2; TRBD1 aligns across 11 bases. Germline-derived CDR1 and CDR2 are MNHNS and SASEGT. The V segment lost 3 bases and the J segment 3 bases; nucleotides outside the gene matches: 3. This CDR3 spans 15 amino acids.

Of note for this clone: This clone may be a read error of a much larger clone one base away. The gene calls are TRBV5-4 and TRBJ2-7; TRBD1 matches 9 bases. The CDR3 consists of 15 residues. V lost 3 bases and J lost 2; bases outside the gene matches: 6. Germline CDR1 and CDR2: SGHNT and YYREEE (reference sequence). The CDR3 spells CASSSRTGDTYEQYF. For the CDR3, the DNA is TGTGCCAGCAGCTCGAGGACAGGGGATACCTACGAGCAGTACTTC. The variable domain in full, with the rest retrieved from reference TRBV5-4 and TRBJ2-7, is ETGVTQSPTHLIKTRGQQVTLRCSSQSGHNTVSWYQQALGQGPQFIFQYYREEENGRGNFPPRFSGLQFPNYSSELNVNALELDDSALYLCASSSRTGDTYEQYFGPGTRLTVT.

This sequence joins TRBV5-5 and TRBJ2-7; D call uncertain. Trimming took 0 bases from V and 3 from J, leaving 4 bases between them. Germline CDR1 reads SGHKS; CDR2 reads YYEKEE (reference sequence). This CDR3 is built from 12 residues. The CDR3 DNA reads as TGTGCCAGCAGCTTGGCGGACTACGAGCAGTACTTC. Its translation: CASSLADYEQYF.

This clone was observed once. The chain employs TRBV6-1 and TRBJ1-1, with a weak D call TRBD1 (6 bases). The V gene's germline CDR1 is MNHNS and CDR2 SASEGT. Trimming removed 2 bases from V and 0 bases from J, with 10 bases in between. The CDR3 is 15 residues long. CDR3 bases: TGTGCCAGCAGTGAATTGGGACACTTGAACACTGAAGCTTTCTTT. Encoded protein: CASSELGHLNTEAFF.

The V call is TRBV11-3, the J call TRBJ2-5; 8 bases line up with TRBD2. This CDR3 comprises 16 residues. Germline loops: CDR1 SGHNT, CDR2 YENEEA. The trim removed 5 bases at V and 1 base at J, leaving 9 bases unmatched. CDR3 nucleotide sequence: TGTGCCAGCAGCCGAGGTATTGGACTAGCCCAAGAGACCCAGTACTTC. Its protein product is CASSRGIGLAQETQYF.

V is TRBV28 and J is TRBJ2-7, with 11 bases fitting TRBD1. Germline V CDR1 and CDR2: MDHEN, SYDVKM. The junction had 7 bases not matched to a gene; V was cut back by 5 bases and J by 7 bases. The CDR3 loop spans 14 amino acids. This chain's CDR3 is CASSNGQGAREQYF. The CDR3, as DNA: TGTGCCAGCAGTAACGGACAGGGGGCGAGGGAGCAGTACTTC.

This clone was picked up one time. CDR3 DNA: TGTGCCAGCAGTTTATCGTCGGGGAAGGGCACAGATACGCAGTATTTT. This sequence encodes CASSLSSGKGTDTQYF. The rearrangement joins TRBV28 to TRBJ2-3; D is perhaps TRBD2 (5 bases). The V end lost 1 base, the J end lost 1 base, and 12 bases lay between the germline ends. The CDR3 is made up of 16 amino acids. Germline V gives CDR1 MDHEN, CDR2 SYDVKM.

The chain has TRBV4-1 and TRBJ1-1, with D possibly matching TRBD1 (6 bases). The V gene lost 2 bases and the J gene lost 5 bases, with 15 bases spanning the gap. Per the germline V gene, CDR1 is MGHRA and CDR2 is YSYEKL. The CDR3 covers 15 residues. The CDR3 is CASSQRIQGKTEAFF. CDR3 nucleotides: TGCGCCAGCAGCCAAAGGATTCAGGGGAAAACTGAAGCTTTCTTT.

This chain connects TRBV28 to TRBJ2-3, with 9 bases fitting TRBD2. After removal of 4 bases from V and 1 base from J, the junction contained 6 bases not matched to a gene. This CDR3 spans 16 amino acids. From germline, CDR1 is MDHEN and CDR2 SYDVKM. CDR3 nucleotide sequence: TGTGCCAGCAGTTCCACGACTAGCGGAGGCACAGATACGCAGTATTTT. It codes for CASSSTTSGGTDTQYF.

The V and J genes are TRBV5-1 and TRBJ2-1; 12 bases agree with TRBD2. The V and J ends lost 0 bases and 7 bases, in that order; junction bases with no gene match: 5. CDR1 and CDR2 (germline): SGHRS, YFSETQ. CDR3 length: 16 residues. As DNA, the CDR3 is TGCGCCAGCAGCTTGGAGGGGACTAGCGGGTTGAATGAGCAGTTCTTC. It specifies CASSLEGTSGLNEQFF. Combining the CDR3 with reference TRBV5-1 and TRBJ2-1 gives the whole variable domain KAGVTQTPRYLIKTRGQQVTLSCSPISGHRSVSWYQQTPGQGLQFLFEYFSETQRNKGNFPGRFSGRQFSNSRSEMNVSTLELGDSALYLCASSLEGTSGLNEQFFGPGTRLTVL.

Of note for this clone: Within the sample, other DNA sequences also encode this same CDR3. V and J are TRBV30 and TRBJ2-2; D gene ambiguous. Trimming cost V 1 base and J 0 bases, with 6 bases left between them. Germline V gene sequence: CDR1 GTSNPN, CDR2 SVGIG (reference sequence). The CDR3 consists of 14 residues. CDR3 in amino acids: CAWSAGANTGELFF. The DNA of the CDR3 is TGTGCCTGGAGTGCTGGGGCGAACACCGGGGAGCTGTTTTTT.

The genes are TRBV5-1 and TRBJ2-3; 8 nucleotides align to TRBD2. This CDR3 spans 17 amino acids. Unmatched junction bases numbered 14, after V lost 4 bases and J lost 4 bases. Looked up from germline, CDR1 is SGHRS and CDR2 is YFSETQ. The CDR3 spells CASSSGGFGGVADTQYF. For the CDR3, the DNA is TGCGCCAGCAGCAGCGGCGGTTTCGGGGGGGTTGCAGATACGCAGTATTTT. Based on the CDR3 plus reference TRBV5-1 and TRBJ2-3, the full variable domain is KAGVTQTPRYLIKTRGQQVTLSCSPISGHRSVSWYQQTPGQGLQFLFEYFSETQRNKGNFPGRFSGRQFSNSRSEMNVSTLELGDSALYLCASSSGGFGGVADTQYFGPGTRLTVL.

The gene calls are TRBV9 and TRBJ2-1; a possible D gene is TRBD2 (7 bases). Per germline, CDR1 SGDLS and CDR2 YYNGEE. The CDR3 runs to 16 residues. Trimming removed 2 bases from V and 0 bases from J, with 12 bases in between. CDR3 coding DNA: TGTGCCAGCAGCGTTGGGGGCGGGAGCTCCTACAATGAGCAGTTCTTC. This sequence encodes CASSVGGGSSYNEQFF.

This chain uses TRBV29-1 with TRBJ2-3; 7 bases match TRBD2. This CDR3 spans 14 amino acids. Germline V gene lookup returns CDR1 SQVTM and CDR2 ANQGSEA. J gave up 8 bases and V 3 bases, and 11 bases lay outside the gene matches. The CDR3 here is CSVDKGGVSGTQYF. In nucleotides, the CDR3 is TGCAGCGTTGATAAGGGAGGGGTGTCGGGTACGCAGTATTTT.

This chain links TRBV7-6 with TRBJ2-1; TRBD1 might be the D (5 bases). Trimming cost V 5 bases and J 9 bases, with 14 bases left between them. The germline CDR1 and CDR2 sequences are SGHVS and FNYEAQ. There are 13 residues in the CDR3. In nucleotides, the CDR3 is TGTGCCAGCAGCCCATTAGGGGTCGGTGAGCAGTTCTTC. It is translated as CASSPLGVGEQFF.

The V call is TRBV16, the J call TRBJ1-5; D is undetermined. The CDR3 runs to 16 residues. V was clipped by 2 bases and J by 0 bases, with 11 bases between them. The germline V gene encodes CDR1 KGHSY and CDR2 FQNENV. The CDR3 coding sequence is TGTGCCAGCAGCCAAGTAGGGTCCGATAGCAATCAGCCCCAGCATTTT. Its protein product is CASSQVGSDSNQPQHF.

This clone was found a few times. CDR3 sequence reads: CAWSEKRDTEAFF. In nucleotides, the CDR3 is TGTGCCTGGAGTGAAAAGAGGGACACTGAAGCTTTCTTT. The rearrangement joins TRBV30 to TRBJ1-1; D not certain. CDR3 length equals 13 residues. CDR1 and CDR2 (germline): GTSNPN, SVGIG (reference sequence). The V end lost 1 base, the J end lost 3 bases, and 9 bases lay between the germline ends.

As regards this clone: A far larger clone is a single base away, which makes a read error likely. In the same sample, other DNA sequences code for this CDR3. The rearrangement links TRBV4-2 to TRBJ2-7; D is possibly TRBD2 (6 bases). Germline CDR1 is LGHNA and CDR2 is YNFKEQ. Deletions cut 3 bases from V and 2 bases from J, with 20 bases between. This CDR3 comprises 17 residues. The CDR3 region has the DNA TGTGCCAGCAGCCAGGAGGGGCCGACAGAGCCCACCTACGAGCAGTACTTC. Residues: CASSQEGPTEPTYEQYF.

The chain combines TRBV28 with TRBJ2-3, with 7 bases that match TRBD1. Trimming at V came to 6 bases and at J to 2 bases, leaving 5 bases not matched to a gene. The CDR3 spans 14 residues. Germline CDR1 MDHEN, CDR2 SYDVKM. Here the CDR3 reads CASSLGQITDTQYF. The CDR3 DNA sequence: TGTGCCAGCAGCCTGGGACAGATCACAGATACGCAGTATTTT.

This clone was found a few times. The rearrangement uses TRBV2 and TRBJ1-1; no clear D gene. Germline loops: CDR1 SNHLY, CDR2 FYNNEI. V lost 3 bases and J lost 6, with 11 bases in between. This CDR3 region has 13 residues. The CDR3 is CASSDSNLAEAFF. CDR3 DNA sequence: TGTGCCAGCAGTGACAGTAACTTGGCTGAAGCTTTCTTT.